Listed below are T cell receptor beta chains from one sample, sequenced in a study of naive and memory T cell subsets. From the UMI-ligation and nested PCR reads, TCRdb called clonotypes with MiXCR, one entry per CDR3 protein. The sample includes approximately 140,000 distinct CDR3 sequences, about 20% of them seen just once. Sequenced: naive CD8+ T cells from blood. These receptors were obtained from a human donor in good health. The CDR3 runs from the conserved cysteine through the conserved F or W. Each record gives: D gene, J gene, clone size, V gene, CDR3 protein, CDR3 DNA. The D gene is left open where the match is weak. The size of a clone is reported for some rows only, either as once, few or many, or as a class for expanded clones.

TRBD2	TRBJ2-1	once	TRBV28	CASGPGLAGGNNEQFF	TGTGCCAGCGGCCCGGGACTAGCGGGAGGTAACAATGAGCAGTTCTTC
-	TRBJ1-2	few	TRBV2	CARVTPWDDMGYTF	TGTGCCAGAGTGACACCCTGGGACGACATGGGCTACACCTTC
-	TRBJ2-1	-	TRBV28	CASGRGATDSNEQFF	TGTGCCAGCGGCCGAGGCGCGACTGATTCCAATGAGCAGTTCTTC
-	TRBJ2-3	few	TRBV27	CASSLSPEIGADTQYF	TGTGCCAGCAGTTTATCTCCAGAGATCGGTGCAGATACGCAGTATTTT
-	TRBJ1-1	few	TRBV5-8	CASSLSMNTEAFF	TGTGCCAGCAGCCTATCCATGAACACTGAAGCTTTCTTT
-	TRBJ2-1	-	TRBV12-3/TRBV12-4	CASRGGSYNEQFF	TGTGCCAGCAGGGGAGGTTCCTACAATGAGCAGTTCTTC
-	TRBJ2-1	few	TRBV29-1	CSVLSEDYKGGNEQFF	TGCAGCGTCCTTAGTGAGGACTATAAGGGGGGCAATGAGCAGTTCTTC
-	TRBJ2-1	-	TRBV10-3	CATADPGVYNEQFF	TGTGCCACCGCTGACCCAGGGGTATACAATGAGCAGTTCTTC
TRBD1	TRBJ2-5	-	TRBV7-9	CASSSDRGRETQYF	TGTGCCAGCAGCTCGGACAGGGGCAGGGAGACCCAGTACTTC
-	TRBJ2-1	few	TRBV28	CASSSRDLNYNEQFF	TGTGCCAGCAGTTCCCGGGACTTAAATTACAATGAGCAGTTCTTC
-	TRBJ2-1	-	TRBV28	CASRQRGYPSYNEQFF	TGTGCCAGCAGACAACGGGGCTACCCGTCCTACAATGAGCAGTTCTTC
-	TRBJ2-2	-	TRBV6-6	CASSYPRGQSNTGELFF	TGTGCCAGCAGTTACCCACGAGGACAGTCAAACACCGGGGAGCTGTTTTTT
-	TRBJ2-1	-	TRBV7-9	CASSLGGDPYNEQFF	TGTGCCAGCAGCTTAGGCGGGGACCCTTACAATGAGCAGTTCTTC
-	TRBJ1-1	few	TRBV28	CASSPVGNTEAFF	TGTGCCAGCAGCCCTGTCGGGAACACTGAAGCTTTCTTT
-	TRBJ2-3	-	TRBV28	CAGSKSGTLNDWPDTQYF	TGTGCCGGCAGTAAATCAGGAACACTCAATGATTGGCCAGATACGCAGTATTTT
TRBD2	TRBJ2-5	-	TRBV29-1	CSVKETAGDILKETQYF	TGCAGCGTCAAAGAAACAGCGGGAGACATATTGAAAGAGACCCAGTACTTC
-	TRBJ1-1	-	TRBV30	CAEGQNTEAFF	TGTGCCGAGGGGCAGAACACTGAAGCTTTCTTT
-	TRBJ2-1	-	TRBV6-5	CASSYGPYNEQFF	TGTGCCAGCAGTTACGGTCCGTACAATGAGCAGTTCTTC
-	TRBJ1-2	few	TRBV5-1	CASSLESGGSNYGYTF	TGCGCCAGCAGCTTGGAGTCGGGCGGAAGCAACTATGGCTACACCTTC
TRBD1	TRBJ1-2	-	TRBV19	CASITPGTGVGYTF	TGTGCCAGTATCACTCCCGGGACAGGGGTTGGCTACACCTTC
-	TRBJ1-2	-	TRBV11-1	CASSPGLGYTF	TGTGCCAGCAGCCCAGGGTTGGGCTACACCTTC
-	TRBJ2-1	many	TRBV10-1	CASSGISGDSAYNEQFF	TGCGCCAGCAGTGGAATATCCGGGGACTCAGCCTACAATGAGCAGTTCTTC
-	TRBJ2-1	-	TRBV7-9	CASSPPGLEQFF	TGTGCCAGCAGCCCCCCGGGTCTTGAGCAGTTCTTC
-	TRBJ2-5	few	TRBV9	CASSVVGTQETQYF	TGTGCCAGCAGCGTAGTGGGTACCCAAGAGACCCAGTACTTC
-	TRBJ2-4	few	TRBV5-6	CASLRGDENIQYF	TGTGCCAGCTTGAGGGGGGACGAAAACATTCAGTACTTC
-	TRBJ2-7	-	TRBV13	CASSFGAENSYEQYF	TGTGCCAGCAGCTTCGGGGCTGAGAATTCCTACGAGCAGTACTTC
TRBD2	TRBJ2-7	-	TRBV12-3/TRBV12-4	CASGLAGRITWDEQYF	TGTGCCAGCGGTTTAGCGGGGCGGATTACCTGGGACGAGCAGTACTTC
-	TRBJ2-1	many	TRBV10-3	CAISSESSYNEQFF	TGTGCCATCAGTTCCGAGAGCTCCTACAATGAGCAGTTCTTC
-	TRBJ2-7	few	TRBV7-9	CASSLEAGFAEQYF	TGTGCCAGCAGCTTAGAGGCGGGATTTGCCGAGCAGTACTTC
-	TRBJ1-2	-	TRBV19	CASSIDAEPDGYTF	TGTGCCAGTAGTATAGATGCTGAGCCTGATGGCTACACCTTC
TRBD2	TRBJ2-1	few	TRBV15	CATSRLITSGPYNEQFF	TGTGCCACCAGCAGACTCATTACTAGCGGACCCTACAATGAGCAGTTCTTC
-	TRBJ1-5	-	TRBV7-8	CASTSGSQPQHF	TGTGCCAGCACCTCAGGGTCCCAGCCCCAGCATTTT
-	TRBJ2-1	-	TRBV5-6	CASILRKTYNEQFF	TGTGCCAGCATTTTAAGGAAGACCTACAATGAGCAGTTCTTC
TRBD2	TRBJ2-7	few	TRBV5-5	CASSWGGEQYF	TGTGCCAGCAGCTGGGGAGGGGAGCAGTACTTC
TRBD2	TRBJ2-2	-	TRBV6-2/TRBV6-3	CASSHPTQLAANTGELFF	TGTGCCAGCAGCCACCCGACCCAACTAGCGGCGAACACCGGGGAGCTGTTTTTT
-	TRBJ1-3	-	TRBV12-5	CASGFSGNTIYF	TGTGCTAGTGGTTTTTCTGGAAACACCATATATTTT
-	TRBJ1-1	few	TRBV3-1	CASSQDPQGLNTEAFF	TGTGCCAGCAGCCAAGATCCCCAGGGCCTGAACACTGAAGCTTTCTTT
-	TRBJ2-7	-	TRBV11-2	CASSLGPDTNYEQYF	TGTGCCAGCAGCTTAGGGCCGGACACTAACTACGAGCAGTACTTC
TRBD2	TRBJ2-1	-	TRBV5-6	CASSSGLARNEQFF	TGTGCCAGCAGCTCTGGACTAGCGCGCAATGAGCAGTTCTTC
TRBD1	TRBJ1-1	many	TRBV27	CASSLYRGRKLGTEAFF	TGTGCCAGCAGTTTATACAGGGGGCGCAAATTGGGCACTGAAGCTTTCTTT
TRBD1	TRBJ2-1	few	TRBV24-1	CATSDFGTGILNEQFF	TGTGCCACCAGTGATTTTGGGACAGGGATATTGAATGAGCAGTTCTTC
TRBD2	TRBJ2-1	many	TRBV27	CASRNSGRNNEQFF	TGTGCCAGCAGAAATAGCGGGAGGAACAATGAGCAGTTCTTC
-	TRBJ2-7	few	TRBV28	CATTDRVYEQYF	TGTGCCACTACGGACAGAGTCTACGAGCAGTACTTC
-	TRBJ2-1	-	TRBV2	CARSSSAYNEQFF	TGTGCCCGAAGCTCGTCTGCGTACAATGAGCAGTTCTTC
TRBD2	TRBJ2-3	few	TRBV6-5	CASSSLAGVLDTQYF	TGTGCCAGCAGTTCCCTGGCGGGAGTTTTAGATACGCAGTATTTT
-	TRBJ2-2	-	TRBV5-5	CASSLGVKNTGELFF	TGTGCCAGCAGCTTAGGGGTGAAGAACACCGGGGAGCTGTTTTTT
-	TRBJ1-1	-	TRBV27	CASSISGSTEAFF	TGTGCCAGCAGTATATCAGGGTCCACTGAAGCTTTCTTT
TRBD1	TRBJ1-2	-	TRBV27	CASSSDGETGESGYTF	TGTGCCAGCAGTTCGGACGGGGAGACAGGGGAGAGTGGCTACACCTTC
TRBD1	TRBJ1-5	-	TRBV29-1	CSVRRDRDQPQHF	TGCAGCGTCCGCCGGGACAGGGATCAGCCCCAGCATTTT
TRBD1	TRBJ1-2	-	TRBV2	CASTGDRDYGYTF	TGTGCCAGCACCGGGGACAGAGACTATGGCTACACCTTC
-	TRBJ2-2	-	TRBV20-1	CSASLTGELFF	TGCAGTGCTTCACTCACCGGGGAGCTGTTTTTT
-	TRBJ2-2	-	TRBV12-5	CASGLTRSGRANTGELFF	TGTGCTAGTGGTTTGACCCGCTCCGGGAGAGCGAACACCGGGGAGCTGTTTTTT
TRBD2	TRBJ2-5	-	TRBV28	CASSFFEYPGLAGDQETQYF	TGTGCCAGCAGTTTTTTTGAATATCCGGGACTAGCGGGAGATCAAGAGACCCAGTACTTC
-	TRBJ2-7	few	TRBV7-8	CASSPRQGTRVNDEQYF	TGTGCCAGCAGCCCGCGACAGGGGACTAGGGTTAATGACGAGCAGTACTTC
-	TRBJ2-7	-	TRBV6-2/TRBV6-3	CASSPIAPDKKDTYEQYF	TGTGCCAGCAGTCCCATCGCCCCAGACAAGAAGGATACCTACGAGCAGTACTTC